These 22 T cell receptor beta chains share one sample of origin, sequenced in a study of T-cell reconstitution after alpha-beta-depleted transplantation in children. Unique molecular identifiers were incorporated during preparation of the TCRbeta library. TCRdb re-called the PCR reads through MiXCR, storing one row per CDR3 protein. The data hold roughly 120,000 distinct CDR3 sequences, with about 9.4% observed a single time. The sequenced sample was PBMCs from the stem cell graft donor, obtained from the stem cell graft. Source of these receptors: a human donor who donated a stem cell graft to a child with acute lymphoblastic leukemia.

This clonotype has at least ten counts. The V and J genes are TRBV5-1 and TRBJ1-2; possibly TRBD1 for D (6 bases). Germline V CDR1 and CDR2: SGHRS, YFSETQ. This CDR3 is built from 15 residues. V lost 1 base to trimming and J lost 4 bases, with 14 bases between them. CDR3 DNA sequence: TGCGCCAGCAGCTTGATCGGGGGCTTCGGCTATGGCTACACCTTC. This sequence encodes CASSLIGGFGYGYTF.

Concerning this clonotype itself: At one of its ends the junction is not consistent with the germline gene, which may arise from a read error. This sequence joins TRBV7-2 and TRBJ1-5, with D uncertain. The CDR3 has 14 residues. CDR1 and CDR2 (germline): SGHTA, FQGNSA. CDR3 residues: CASSLRRNNQPQHF. DNA for the CDR3: TGTGCCAGCAGCTTACGACGGAACAATCAGCCCCAGCATTTC.

There are many counts of this clonotype. This chain uses TRBV6-2 or TRBV6-3 with TRBJ2-1; possible D gene TRBD2, 6 bases. CDR1 is MNHEY, CDR2 SVGEGT, per germline. Trimming took 11 bases from V and 7 from J, leaving 24 bases between them. The CDR3 is 15 amino acids. The CDR3 region has the DNA TGTGCCGGGTGTCTCGTGCGGGGCCCGGGGAATGAGCAGTTCTTC. As protein: CAGCLVRGPGNEQFF.

This clonotype was detected ten times or more. The chain links TRBV5-1 to TRBJ2-3; TRBD2 is a possible D gene (6 bases). The CDR3 spans 15 residues. V lost 2 bases to trimming and J lost 0 bases, with 10 bases between them. Germline CDR1 reads SGHRS; CDR2 reads YFSETQ. The chain's CDR3 is CASSFLRGSTDTQYF. DNA for the CDR3: TGCGCCAGCAGCTTCCTTCGGGGGAGCACAGATACGCAGTATTTT.

Many counts were recorded for this clonotype. This chain joins TRBV29-1 and TRBJ1-1; D ambiguous. Germline values: CDR1 SQVTM, CDR2 ANQGSEA. There are 12 residues in the CDR3. V was shortened by 1 base and J by 11 bases, with 14 bases between the two germline ends. The CDR3 DNA is TGCAGCGTTGAAGCGACGGGGATGGGGGCTTTCTTT. It codes for CSVEATGMGAFF.

This clonotype appeared many times. V is TRBV5-1 and J is TRBJ2-1, with D uncertain. The germline gives CDR1 SGHRS, CDR2 YFSETQ. CDR3 length: 12 residues. Trimming pared 0 bases from V and 10 bases from J, leaving 8 bases between. CDR3 residues: CASSLEPEEQFF. The DNA for the CDR3 is TGCGCCAGCAGCTTGGAGCCAGAAGAGCAGTTCTTC.

This clonotype was recorded at least ten times. This rearrangement joins TRBV5-1 to TRBJ2-7; D might be TRBD1 or TRBD2, each matching 6 bases. Germline loops: CDR1 SGHRS, CDR2 YFSETQ. The CDR3 has 16 residues. Trimming took 2 bases from V and 6 from J, leaving 21 bases between them. The CDR3 loop reads CASSLRTVEEGREQYF. The CDR3 nucleotides are TGCGCCAGCAGCTTAAGGACAGTGGAGGAGGGTCGCGAGCAGTACTTC.

There are many counts of this clonotype. The rearrangement links TRBV5-1 to TRBJ1-6, with 7 bases that match TRBD1. V lost 3 bases and J lost 0; bases outside the gene matches: 3. This CDR3 has 16 amino acids. Germline CDR1 is SGHRS and CDR2 is YFSETQ. CDR3 residues: CASSSTGDSYNSPLHF. DNA of the CDR3: TGCGCCAGCAGCTCCACAGGGGACTCCTATAATTCACCCCTCCACTTT.

This clonotype was recorded many times. As DNA, the CDR3 is TGTGCCAGCAGCCAAACTCACCTGGGCGGCCCCACAGATACGCAGTATTTT. This codes for CASSQTHLGGPTDTQYF. The rearrangement links TRBV3-1 to TRBJ2-3; D gene ambiguous. This CDR3 has 17 residues. The V end lost 2 bases, the J end lost 2 bases, and 17 bases lay between the germline ends. The germline gives CDR1 LGHDT, CDR2 YNNKEL (reference sequence).

This clonotype was counted many times. The rearrangement links TRBV4-3 to TRBJ1-6; D is undetermined. V shed 0 bases and J shed 4 bases, with 7 bases lying between them. The CDR3 covers 15 residues. Germline values: CDR1 LGHNA, CDR2 YSLEER. The CDR3 DNA reads as TGCGCCAGCAGCCAAGATGGAGGATATAATTCACCCCTCCACTTT. Protein sequence: CASSQDGGYNSPLHF.

This clonotype was detected many times. The chain recombines TRBV18 with TRBJ1-1, with D unresolved. Germline loops: CDR1 KGHSH, CDR2 LQKENI. This CDR3 comprises 13 residues. Trimming stripped 6 bases from V and 1 base from J, with 9 bases between. The DNA of the CDR3 is TGTGCCAGCTCTTATGGACCGAACACTGAAGCTTTCTTT. It specifies CASSYGPNTEAFF.

This clonotype showed up many times. This chain connects TRBV12-5 to TRBJ2-3; unclear D gene. V was shortened by 4 bases and J by 2 bases, with 16 bases between the two germline ends. The CDR3 is 16 amino acids. Germline V gene lookup returns CDR1 LGHNT and CDR2 FRNRAP. The CDR3 bases are TGTGCTAGTGGTTCTGACGGGCCACCGGACACAGATACGCAGTATTTT. As protein: CASGSDGPPDTDTQYF.

This clonotype was counted at least ten times. The chain joins TRBV20-1 to TRBJ2-6; 8 bases match TRBD1. The V gene end was trimmed by 6 bases and the J gene end by 0 bases; junction bases not matched to a gene: 10. The CDR3 is 17 amino acids. Per germline, CDR1 DFQATT and CDR2 SNEGSKA (reference sequence). CDR3 nucleotides: TGCAGTGCGGTCCCGGGACAGGCCTTCTCTGGGGCCAACGTCCTGACTTTC. Protein: CSAVPGQAFSGANVLTF.

This clonotype was found many times. The J gene is TRBJ2-7, the V gene TRBV27; 11 bases match TRBD1. Germline loops: CDR1 MNHEY, CDR2 SMNVEV (reference sequence). The J segment lost 8 bases and the V segment lost 6 bases, leaving 12 bases of the junction unmatched. This CDR3 comprises 15 residues. The CDR3 DNA reads as TGTGCCAGCAGAACTATCGGACAGGGGGCTGTTAAGCAGTACTTC. It codes for CASRTIGQGAVKQYF.

This clonotype appeared many times. The chain links TRBV6-4 to TRBJ2-3; 9 nucleotides match TRBD2. After removal of 3 bases from V and 0 bases from J, the junction contained 1 base not matched to a gene. The length of the CDR3 is 15 residues. Looked up from germline, CDR1 is MRHNA and CDR2 is SNTAGT. The CDR3 loop is CASSESGGSTDTQYF. The CDR3 nucleotides are TGTGCCAGCAGTGAAAGCGGGGGGAGCACAGATACGCAGTATTTT.

This clonotype was detected ten times or more. V is TRBV7-2 and J is TRBJ2-5; D may be TRBD1 (5 bases). Germline V gene lookup returns CDR1 SGHTA and CDR2 FQGNSA. The V and J ends lost 1 base and 2 bases respectively, with 8 bases between them. The CDR3 runs 14 residues. The CDR3 nucleotides read TGTGCCAGCAGCTTAGGGACACCTCAAGAGACCCAGTACTTC. This sequence encodes CASSLGTPQETQYF.

This clonotype was seen repeatedly, ten times or more. The gene calls are TRBV11-2 and TRBJ2-7; possible D gene TRBD2, 6 bases. Trimming pared 1 base from V and 6 bases from J, leaving 13 bases between. CDR1 is SGHAT and CDR2 is FQNNGV in the germline V gene. CDR3 size: 14 residues. CDR3 protein: CASSLGDFRGEQYF. In DNA, the CDR3 is TGTGCCAGCAGCTTAGGGGACTTCCGAGGCGAGCAGTACTTC.

This clonotype was seen at least ten times. The V gene is TRBV29-1, the J gene TRBJ2-1; 10 bases are a match to TRBD1. The CDR3 extends over 16 amino acids. Trimming cost V 3 bases and J 8 bases; bases outside gene matches: 13. From germline, CDR1 is SQVTM and CDR2 ANQGSEA. The CDR3, as DNA: TGCAGCGTTGAGAGGTTCGGGACAGGGGATAAGGATGAGCAGTTCTTC. This sequence encodes CSVERFGTGDKDEQFF.

The sample holds many counts of this clonotype. The chain uses TRBV5-1 and TRBJ2-2; tentatively, D is TRBD1 (5 bases). V shed 2 bases and J shed 4 bases, with 9 bases lying between them. The CDR3 has 14 residues. Germline CDR1 reads SGHRS; CDR2 reads YFSETQ. The DNA for the CDR3 is TGCGCCAGCAGCTTCTATACAGGCACCGGGGAGCTGTTTTTT. This sequence encodes CASSFYTGTGELFF.

As regards this clonotype: The CDR3 carries no conserved terminal phenylalanine or tryptophan, so it likely arises from a read error. This rearrangement joins TRBV11-2 to TRBJ2-2, with D possibly being TRBD2 (5 bases). V shed 8 bases and J shed 3 bases, with 7 bases lying between them. CDR3 length equals 12 residues. Germline CDR1 reads SGHAT; CDR2 reads FQNNGV. CDR3 loop: CASGGYTGELFL. CDR3 DNA sequence: TGTGCCAGCGGCGGGTACACCGGGGAGCTGTTTTTG.

This clonotype was seen ten or more times. V is TRBV24-1 and J is TRBJ2-7; TRBD2 agrees at 10 bases. Unmatched junction bases numbered 5, after V lost 1 base and J lost 3 bases. This CDR3 has 16 residues. Germline loops: CDR1 KGHDR, CDR2 SFDVKD. The CDR3 reads CATSDFGASGSYEQYF. The DNA of the CDR3 is TGTGCCACCAGTGATTTCGGGGCTAGCGGGAGCTACGAGCAGTACTTC.

This clonotype was seen at least ten times. The chain uses TRBV4-2 and TRBJ1-2, with TRBD1 matching 9 bases. Trimming took 5 bases from V and 6 from J; bases not matched to a gene: 4. This CDR3 has 13 amino acids. The germline V gene encodes CDR1 LGHNA and CDR2 YNFKEQ. The CDR3 here is CASSSDRGDGYTF. The CDR3 nucleotides are TGTGCCAGCAGCTCGGACAGGGGAGATGGCTACACCTTC.